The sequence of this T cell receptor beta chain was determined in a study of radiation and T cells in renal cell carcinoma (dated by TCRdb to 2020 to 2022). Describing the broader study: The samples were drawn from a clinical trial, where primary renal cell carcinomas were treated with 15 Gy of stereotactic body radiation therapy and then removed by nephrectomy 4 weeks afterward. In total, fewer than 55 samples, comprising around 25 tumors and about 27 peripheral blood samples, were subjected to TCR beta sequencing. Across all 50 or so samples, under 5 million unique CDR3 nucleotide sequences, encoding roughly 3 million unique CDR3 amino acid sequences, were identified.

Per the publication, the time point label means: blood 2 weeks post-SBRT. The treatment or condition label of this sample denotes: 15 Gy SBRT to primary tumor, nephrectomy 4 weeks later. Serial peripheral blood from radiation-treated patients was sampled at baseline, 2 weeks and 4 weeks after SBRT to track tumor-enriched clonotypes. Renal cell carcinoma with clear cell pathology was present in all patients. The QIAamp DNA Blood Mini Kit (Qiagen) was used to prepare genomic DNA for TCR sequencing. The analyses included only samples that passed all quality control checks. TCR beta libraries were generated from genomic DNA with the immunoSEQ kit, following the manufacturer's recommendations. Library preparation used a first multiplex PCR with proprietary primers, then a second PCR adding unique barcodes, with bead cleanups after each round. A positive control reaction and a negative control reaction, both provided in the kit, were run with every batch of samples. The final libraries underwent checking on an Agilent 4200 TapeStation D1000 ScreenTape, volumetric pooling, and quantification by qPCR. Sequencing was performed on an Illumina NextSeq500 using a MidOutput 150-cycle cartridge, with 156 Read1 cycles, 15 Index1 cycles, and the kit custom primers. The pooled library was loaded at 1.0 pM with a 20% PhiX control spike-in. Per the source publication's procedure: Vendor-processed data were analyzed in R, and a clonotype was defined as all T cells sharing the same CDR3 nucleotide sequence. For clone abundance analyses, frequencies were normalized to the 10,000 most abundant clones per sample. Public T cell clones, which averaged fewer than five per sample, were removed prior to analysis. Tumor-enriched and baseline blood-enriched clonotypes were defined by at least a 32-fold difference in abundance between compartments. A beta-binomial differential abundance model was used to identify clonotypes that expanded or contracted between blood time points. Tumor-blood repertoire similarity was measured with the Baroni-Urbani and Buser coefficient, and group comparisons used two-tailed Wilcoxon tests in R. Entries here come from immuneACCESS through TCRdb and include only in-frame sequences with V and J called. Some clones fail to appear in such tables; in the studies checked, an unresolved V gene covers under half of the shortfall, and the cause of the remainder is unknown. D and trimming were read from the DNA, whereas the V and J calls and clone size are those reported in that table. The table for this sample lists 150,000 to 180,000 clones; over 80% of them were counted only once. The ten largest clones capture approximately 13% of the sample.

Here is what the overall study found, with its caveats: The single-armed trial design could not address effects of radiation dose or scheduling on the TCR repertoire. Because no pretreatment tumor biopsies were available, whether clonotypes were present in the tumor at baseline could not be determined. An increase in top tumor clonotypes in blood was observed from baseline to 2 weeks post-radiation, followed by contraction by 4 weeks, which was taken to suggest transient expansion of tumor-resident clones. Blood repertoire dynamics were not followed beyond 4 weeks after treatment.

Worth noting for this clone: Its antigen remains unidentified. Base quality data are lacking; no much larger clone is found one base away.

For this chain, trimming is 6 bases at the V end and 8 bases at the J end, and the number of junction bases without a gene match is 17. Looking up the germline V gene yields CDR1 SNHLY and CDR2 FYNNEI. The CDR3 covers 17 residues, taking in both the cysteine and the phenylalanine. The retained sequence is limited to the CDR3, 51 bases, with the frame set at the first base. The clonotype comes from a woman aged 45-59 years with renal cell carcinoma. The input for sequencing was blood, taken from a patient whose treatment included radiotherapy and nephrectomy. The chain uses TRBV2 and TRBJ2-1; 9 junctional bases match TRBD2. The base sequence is TGTGCCAGCAGAAAAGAAGGCGGGGGGGCTGGGATTGATGAGCAGTTCTTC. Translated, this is CASRKEGGGAGIDEQFF.